Listed here is a single TCR beta chain. Its target is not known. These data are taken from a study of glioma-infiltrating T cells. Amplification of TCR alpha and beta CDR3 regions from RNA used iRepertoire nested multiplex PCR. Input was 100-400 ng of tissue mRNA or PBMC total RNA. TCRdb re-called the multiplex PCR reads with MiXCR, one entry per CDR3 protein. The data hold approximately 130,000 distinct CDR3 sequences, with approximately 24% observed a single time. CDR3 length equals 13 residues. Trimming shortened V by 0 bases and J by 4 bases, and 4 bases separated the two germline ends. Overall study findings and caveats: Gliomas, especially low-grade, showed above-expected tissue-blood divergence; non-neoplastic patients showed below.

This chain uses TRBV12-3 or TRBV12-4 with TRBJ1-5; D call uncertain. The sample comprised glioma tissue, nonneoplastic brain tissue, or PBMCs (not recorded which). This receptor was identified in a human donor with low-grade glioma or glioblastoma, undergoing nonglioma brain surgery, or in good health (not recorded which). This chain's CDR3 is CASSLAVNQPQHF. CDR3 coding DNA: TGTGCCAGCAGTTTAGCGGTTAATCAGCCCCAGCATTTT.